This entry is about one T cell receptor beta chain. Sequenced by immunoSEQ multiplex PCR; TCRdb stores in-frame clones only, minus some. This table has 200,000 to 250,000 clones, under 90% appearing once. This sample is drawn from a study of blood T cell repertoires in COVID-19. About the study: Spain, Italy and the United States supplied samples that represented acute and convalescent COVID-19. The cDNA or gDNA used as material had been derived from T cells, B-cell-depleted T cells, or PBMCs.

The ends were cut back, 6 bases at V and 1 base at J, with 9 bases in the middle. There are 13 residues in the CDR3. Material: peripheral blood. This receptor was taken from a woman of 80 years or more with acute or convalescent COVID-19. The chain links TRBV12-3 or TRBV12-4 to TRBJ1-1; TRBD1 might be the D (6 bases). The CDR3 loop reads CASRSQGNTEAFF. CDR3 nucleotide sequence: TGTGCCAGCAGATCACAGGGGAACACTGAAGCTTTCTTT.